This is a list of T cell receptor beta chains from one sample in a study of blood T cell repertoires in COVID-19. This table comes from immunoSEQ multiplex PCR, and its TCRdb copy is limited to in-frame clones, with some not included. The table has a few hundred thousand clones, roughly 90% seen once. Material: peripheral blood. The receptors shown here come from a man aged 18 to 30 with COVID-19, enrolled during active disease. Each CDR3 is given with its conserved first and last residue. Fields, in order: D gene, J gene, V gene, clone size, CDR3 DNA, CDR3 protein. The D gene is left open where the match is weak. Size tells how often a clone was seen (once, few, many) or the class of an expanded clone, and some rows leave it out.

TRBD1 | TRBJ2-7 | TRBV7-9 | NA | TGTGCCAGCAGCCGCGGACAGGGGGGGTACGAGCAGTACTTC | CASSRGQGGYEQYF
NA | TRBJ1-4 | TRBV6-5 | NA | TGTGCCAGCAGTTACTCGAATAGCCGGAGACTGTTTTTT | CASSYSNSRRLFF
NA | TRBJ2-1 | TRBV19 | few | TGTGCCAGTAGTATTAGCTCCTACAATGAGCAGTTCTTC | CASSISSYNEQFF
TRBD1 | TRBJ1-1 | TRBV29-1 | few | TGCAGCGCGGGACAGGGGTCGGGAACTGAAGCTTTCTTT | CSAGQGSGTEAFF
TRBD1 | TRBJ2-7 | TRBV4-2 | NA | TGTGCCAGCAGCCAAGATTACACAGGACAGGGGTTCGAGCAGTACTTC | CASSQDYTGQGFEQYF
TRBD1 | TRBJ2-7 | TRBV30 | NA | TGTGCCTGGAAAGGGGGCTTCTCCTACGAGCAGTACTTC | CAWKGGFSYEQYF
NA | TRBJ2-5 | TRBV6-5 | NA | TGTGCCAGCAGGGCCGGGACTTACCAAGAGACCCAGTACTTC | CASRAGTYQETQYF
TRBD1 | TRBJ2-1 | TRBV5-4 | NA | TGTGCCAGCAGCCCGGGGGACAGGAGGGTGTCAATTGAGCAGTTCTTC | CASSPGDRRVSIEQFF
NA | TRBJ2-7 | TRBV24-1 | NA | TGTGCCACCAGTGATGGAGGGGACCCCTACGAGCAGTACTTC | CATSDGGDPYEQYF
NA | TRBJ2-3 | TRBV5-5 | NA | TGTGCCAGCAGCTCGAGAGCGGTCACAGATACGCAGTATTTT | CASSSRAVTDTQYF
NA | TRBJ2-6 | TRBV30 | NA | TGTGCCTGGCTACGGGAATCTGGGGCCAACGTCCTGACTTTC | CAWLRESGANVLTF
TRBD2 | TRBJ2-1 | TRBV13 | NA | TGTGCCAGCAGCTTAGGGCCTAGCGGTTACAATGAGCAGTTCTTC | CASSLGPSGYNEQFF
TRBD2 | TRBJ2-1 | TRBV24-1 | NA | TGTGCCACCAGTGACCCATCGAGTAGCGGGAGGGCGGTGTACAATGAGCAGTTCTTC | CATSDPSSSGRAVYNEQFF
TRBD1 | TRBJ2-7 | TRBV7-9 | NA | TGTGCCAGCAGCTTATACGGACAGGGGATTTTTTCCTACGAGCAGTACTTC | CASSLYGQGIFSYEQYF
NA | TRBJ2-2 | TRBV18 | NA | TGTGCCAGCTCGTCCGAGAGCGGAATGAACACCGGGGAGCTGTTTTTT | CASSSESGMNTGELFF
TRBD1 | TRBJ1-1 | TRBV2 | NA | TGTGCCAGCAGCAGGACAGGTTTTAACACTGAAGCTTTCTTT | CASSRTGFNTEAFF
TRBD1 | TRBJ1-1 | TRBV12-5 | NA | TGTGCTAGTGCCCCACTTACAGGGGGAACTGAAGCTTTCTTT | CASAPLTGGTEAFF
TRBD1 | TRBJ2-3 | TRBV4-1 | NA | TGCGCCAGCAGCTGGAGACAGGGAGACACAGATACGCAGTATTTT | CASSWRQGDTDTQYF
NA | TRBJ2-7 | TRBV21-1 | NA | TGTGCCAGCAGCAAAGTGTTAGTACGGGACAGGGATTCCTACGAGCAGTACTTC | CASSKVLVRDRDSYEQYF
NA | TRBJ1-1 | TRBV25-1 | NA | TGTGCCAGCAGTGGAGCAGGATACACTGAAGCTTTCTTT | CASSGAGYTEAFF
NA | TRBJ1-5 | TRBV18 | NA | TGTGCCAGCTCACCATTCGGGGAAGGCAGAGATCAGCCCCAGCATTTT | CASSPFGEGRDQPQHF
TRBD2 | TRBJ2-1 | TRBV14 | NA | TGTGCCAGCAGCCAAGATACGGTTAGCGGGACTTTAGAGTTCTTC | CASSQDTVSGTLEFF
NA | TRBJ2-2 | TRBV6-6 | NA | TGTGCCAGCAGTAACGGGTTCGGGGAGCTGTTTTTT | CASSNGFGELFF
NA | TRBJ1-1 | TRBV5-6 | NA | TGTGCCAGCAGCTTGGTGGGGCTAAGGGGAGCTTTCTTT | CASSLVGLRGAFF
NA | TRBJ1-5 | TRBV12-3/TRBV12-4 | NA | TGTGCCAGCAGTTTCCAGGCCAATCAGCCCCAGCATTTT | CASSFQANQPQHF
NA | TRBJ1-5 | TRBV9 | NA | TGTGCCAGCAGCGTAGAAGGGGGTCATCAGCCCCAGCATTTT | CASSVEGGHQPQHF
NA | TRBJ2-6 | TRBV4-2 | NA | TGTGCCAGCAGCCAAGTTGGGGGGGCCTCCCCTGATGGGGCCAACGTCCTGACTTTC | CASSQVGGASPDGANVLTF
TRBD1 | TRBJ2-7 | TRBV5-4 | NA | TGTGCCAGCAGCTTCGACAGGGCCTACGAGCAGTACTTC | CASSFDRAYEQYF
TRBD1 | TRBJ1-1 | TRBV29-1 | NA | TGCAGCGGGGACAGGGTGAACACTGAAGCTTTCTTT | CSGDRVNTEAFF
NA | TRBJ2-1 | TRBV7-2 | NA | TGTGCCAGCAGCTTTAGCGCGGCCTACAATGAGCAGTTCTTC | CASSFSAAYNEQFF
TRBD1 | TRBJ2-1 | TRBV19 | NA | TGTGCCAGTAGCGGGACAGGTGGGAATGAGCAGTTCTTC | CASSGTGGNEQFF
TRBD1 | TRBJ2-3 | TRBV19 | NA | TGTGCCAGTAGGGAATCCGGGACAGGGATCACAGATACGCAGTATTTT | CASRESGTGITDTQYF
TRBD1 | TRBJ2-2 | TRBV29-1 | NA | TGCAGCGTTGTAGCAGGGGGCCCCACCGGGGAGCTGTTTTTT | CSVVAGGPTGELFF
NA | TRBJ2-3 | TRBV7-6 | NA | TGTGCCAGCAGCGTTAGCGTTACTAGCACAGATACGCAGTATTTT | CASSVSVTSTDTQYF